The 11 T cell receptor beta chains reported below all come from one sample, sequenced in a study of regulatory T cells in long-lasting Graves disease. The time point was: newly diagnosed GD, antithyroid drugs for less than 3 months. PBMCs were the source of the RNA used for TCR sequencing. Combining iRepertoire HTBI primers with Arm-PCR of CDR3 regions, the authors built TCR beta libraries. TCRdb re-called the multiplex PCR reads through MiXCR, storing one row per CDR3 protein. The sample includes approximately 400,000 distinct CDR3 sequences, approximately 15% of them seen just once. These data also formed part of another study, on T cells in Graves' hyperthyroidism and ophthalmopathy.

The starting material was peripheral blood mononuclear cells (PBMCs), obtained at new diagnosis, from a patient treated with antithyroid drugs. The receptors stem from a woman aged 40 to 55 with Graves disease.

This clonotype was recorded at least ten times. The CDR3 spells CSAGARYQGDYGYTF. The DNA of the CDR3 is TGCAGCGCCGGGGCCAGATACCAAGGAGACTATGGCTACACCTTC. The chain joins TRBV29-1 to TRBJ1-2; D possibly corresponds to TRBD1 (5 bases). Deletions cut 7 bases from V and 3 bases from J, with 21 bases between. Per germline, CDR1 SQVTM and CDR2 ANQGSEA. The CDR3 runs 15 residues.

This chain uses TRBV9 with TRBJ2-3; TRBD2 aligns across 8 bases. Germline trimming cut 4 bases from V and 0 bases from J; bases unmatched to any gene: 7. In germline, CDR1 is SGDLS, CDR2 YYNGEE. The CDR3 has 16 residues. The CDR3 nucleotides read TGTGCCAGCAGCCCGAGGGCGGGGGGCAGCACAGATACGCAGTATTTT. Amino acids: CASSPRAGGSTDTQYF.

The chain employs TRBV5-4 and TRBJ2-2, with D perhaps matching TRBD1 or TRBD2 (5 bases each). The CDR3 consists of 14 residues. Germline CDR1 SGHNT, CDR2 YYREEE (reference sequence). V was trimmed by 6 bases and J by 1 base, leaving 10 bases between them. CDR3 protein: CASNEGKNTGELFF. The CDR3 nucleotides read TGTGCCAGCAACGAGGGGAAGAACACCGGGGAGCTGTTTTTT. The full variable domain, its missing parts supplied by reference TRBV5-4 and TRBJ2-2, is ETGVTQSPTHLIKTRGQQVTLRCSSQSGHNTVSWYQQALGQGPQFIFQYYREEENGRGNFPPRFSGLQFPNYSSELNVNALELDDSALYLCASNEGKNTGELFFGEGSRLTVL.

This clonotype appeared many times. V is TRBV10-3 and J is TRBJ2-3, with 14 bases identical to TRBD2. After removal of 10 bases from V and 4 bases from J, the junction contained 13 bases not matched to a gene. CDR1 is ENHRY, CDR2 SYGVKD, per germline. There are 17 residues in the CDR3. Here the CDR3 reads CANPPGLAGERADTQYF. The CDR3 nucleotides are TGTGCCAACCCCCCGGGACTAGCGGGAGAACGAGCAGATACGCAGTATTTT.

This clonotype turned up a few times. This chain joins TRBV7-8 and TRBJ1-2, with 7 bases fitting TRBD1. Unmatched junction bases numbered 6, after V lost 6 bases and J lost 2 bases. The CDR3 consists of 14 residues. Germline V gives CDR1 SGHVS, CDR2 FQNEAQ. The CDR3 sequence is CASSSHRGNYGYTF. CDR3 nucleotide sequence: TGTGCCAGCAGTTCCCACAGGGGCAACTATGGCTACACCTTC.

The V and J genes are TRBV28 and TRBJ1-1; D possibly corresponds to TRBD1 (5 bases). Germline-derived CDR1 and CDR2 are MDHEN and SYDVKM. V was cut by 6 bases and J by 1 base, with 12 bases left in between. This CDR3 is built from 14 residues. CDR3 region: CASRLWDANTEAFF. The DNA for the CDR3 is TGTGCCAGCAGGCTCTGGGACGCGAACACTGAAGCTTTCTTT.

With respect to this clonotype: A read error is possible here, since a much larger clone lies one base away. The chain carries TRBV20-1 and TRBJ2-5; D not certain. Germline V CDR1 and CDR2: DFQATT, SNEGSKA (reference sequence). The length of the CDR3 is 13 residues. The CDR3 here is CCAMPVRQETQYF. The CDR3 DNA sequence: TGCTGTGCTATGCCGGTTCGCCAAGAGACCCAGTACTTC.

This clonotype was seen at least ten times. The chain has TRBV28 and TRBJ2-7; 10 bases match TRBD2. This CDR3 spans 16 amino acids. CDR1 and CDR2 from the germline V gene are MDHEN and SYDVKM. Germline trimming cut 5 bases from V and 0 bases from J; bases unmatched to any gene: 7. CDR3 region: CASSPVGTSDSYEQYF. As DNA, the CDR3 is TGTGCCAGCAGTCCGGTGGGGACTAGCGACTCCTACGAGCAGTACTTC.

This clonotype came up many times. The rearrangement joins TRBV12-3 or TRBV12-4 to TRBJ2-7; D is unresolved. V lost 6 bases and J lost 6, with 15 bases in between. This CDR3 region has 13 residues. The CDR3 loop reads CASRPAAFGEQYF. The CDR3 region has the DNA TGTGCCAGCAGACCCGCGGCGTTTGGCGAGCAGTACTTC.

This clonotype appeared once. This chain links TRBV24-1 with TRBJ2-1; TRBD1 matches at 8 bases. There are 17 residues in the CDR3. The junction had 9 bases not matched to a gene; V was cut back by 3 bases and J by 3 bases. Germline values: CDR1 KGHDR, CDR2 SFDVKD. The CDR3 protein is CATSDPKTGASYNEQFF. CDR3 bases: TGTGCCACCAGTGATCCTAAGACAGGGGCGAGCTACAATGAGCAGTTCTTC.

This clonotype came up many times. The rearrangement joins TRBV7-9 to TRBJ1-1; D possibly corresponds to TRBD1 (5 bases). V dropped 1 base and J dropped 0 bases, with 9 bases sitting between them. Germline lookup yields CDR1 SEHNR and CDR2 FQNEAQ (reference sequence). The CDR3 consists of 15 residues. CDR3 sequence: CASSLGVGVNTEAFF. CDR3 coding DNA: TGTGCCAGCAGCTTAGGGGTAGGGGTGAACACTGAAGCTTTCTTT.